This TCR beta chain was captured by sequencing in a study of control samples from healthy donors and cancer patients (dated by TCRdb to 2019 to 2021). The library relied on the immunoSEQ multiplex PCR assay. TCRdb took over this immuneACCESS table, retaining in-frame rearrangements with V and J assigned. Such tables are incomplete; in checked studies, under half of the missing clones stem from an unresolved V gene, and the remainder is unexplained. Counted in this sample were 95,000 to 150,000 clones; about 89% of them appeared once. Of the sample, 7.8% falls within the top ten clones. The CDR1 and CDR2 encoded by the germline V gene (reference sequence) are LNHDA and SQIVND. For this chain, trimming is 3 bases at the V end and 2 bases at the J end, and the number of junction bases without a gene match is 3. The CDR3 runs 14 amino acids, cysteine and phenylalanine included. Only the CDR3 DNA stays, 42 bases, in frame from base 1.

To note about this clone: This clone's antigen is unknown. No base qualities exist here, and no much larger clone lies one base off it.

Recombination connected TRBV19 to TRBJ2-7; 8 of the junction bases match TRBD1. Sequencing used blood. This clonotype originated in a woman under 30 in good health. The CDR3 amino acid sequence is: CASSISTGAYEQYF. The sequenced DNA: TGTGCCAGTAGTATCTCGACAGGGGCCTACGAGCAGTACTTC.